The TCR beta chain described here comes from a study of Ad26.COV2.S vaccination and SARS-CoV-2 variants (dated by TCRdb to 2020 to 2022). Concerning the study at large: TCRbeta repertoire sequencing served as the tool for gauging how specific and how broad the SARS-CoV-2-reactive T cell receptors were following Ad26.COV2.S vaccination. A total of about 30 samples were included in the TCR-sequenced set, comprising some 20 Ad26.COV2.S vaccine recipients, 5 placebo recipients and 8 SARS-CoV-2 convalescent individuals. What the study reported, not specific to this receptor: Ad26.COV2.S recipients had higher spike-specific TCR breadth than placebo recipients (P = 0.0014). It was noted by the authors that total T cell responses may have been underestimated by the TCR breadth and depth analyses. Comparable non-spike TCR breadth was observed between vaccine and placebo recipients, consistent with only spike being contained in the vaccine. Substantial breadth of spike-specific CD8+ and CD4+ T cell responses was reported after vaccination.

The CDR3 goes from the cysteine to the phenylalanine over 15 residues. Left in the record is the CDR3 DNA by itself, 45 bases read in frame from the first base. A distance of 13 bases separates the germline ends of V and J, which lose 7 bases and 0 bases respectively. CDR1 MNHNY and CDR2 SVGAGI are derived from the germline V gene (reference sequence). The immunoSEQ Assay was used to sequence TCRbeta CDR3 regions. After extraction, genomic DNA underwent amplification by bias-controlled multiplex PCR, followed by high-throughput sequencing. As for how the authors treated the data: To quantify the absolute abundance of every unique TCRbeta CDR3 region, sequences were collapsed and filtered. Usable DNA was measured by amplifying reference genes present in all nucleated cells, and TCRbeta template counts were normalized to that usable DNA to estimate T cell fraction. Repertoire TCRs were annotated as SARS-CoV-2-specific by exact matching of V gene, CDR3 amino acid sequence and J gene to a known reactive TCR set. The reference SARS-CoV-2 TCR set came from MIRA and was filtered for enrichment in COVID-19-positive ImmuneCODE repertoires, removing public or cross-reactive TCRs. Drawing on the MIRA antigens, annotated TCRs were analysed further at the level of specific ORF or position within ORF. Breadth was defined as the number of annotated unique rearrangements divided by the total number of unique productive rearrangements, and depth was defined as the summed frequency of the annotated unique rearrangements. Two-sided Wilcoxon rank-sum tests were applied when comparing TCR breadth between groups. What TCRdb holds here is the immuneACCESS table cut down to in-frame rearrangements. Part of the clones is not present; checked against another copy, under half of the missing clones reflect an unresolved V gene, and the others are unexplained. V, J and clone size were drawn from that table, and D and trimming were deduced from the DNA. The sample contains 300,000 to 400,000 clones, about 91% of them found a single time. The ten largest clones take up 3.5% to 4.5% of the sample.

The sample's time point label, in plain terms: individuals recovered from natural SARS-CoV-2 infection. In regard to this clone: The specificity of this receptor is unknown. No per-base quality is available; no much larger clone lies one base away.

This sample comprised peripheral blood, obtained after recovery from COVID-19. This clonotype was sampled from a human donor who had recovered from COVID-19. The chain is made from TRBV6-6 and TRBJ2-4; the D gene cannot be resolved beyond TRBD1 or TRBD2, each matching 5 bases. CDR3 protein: CASMVTGLAKNIQYF. In nucleotide form, the sequence is TGTGCCAGCATGGTAACAGGACTAGCCAAAAACATTCAGTACTTC.